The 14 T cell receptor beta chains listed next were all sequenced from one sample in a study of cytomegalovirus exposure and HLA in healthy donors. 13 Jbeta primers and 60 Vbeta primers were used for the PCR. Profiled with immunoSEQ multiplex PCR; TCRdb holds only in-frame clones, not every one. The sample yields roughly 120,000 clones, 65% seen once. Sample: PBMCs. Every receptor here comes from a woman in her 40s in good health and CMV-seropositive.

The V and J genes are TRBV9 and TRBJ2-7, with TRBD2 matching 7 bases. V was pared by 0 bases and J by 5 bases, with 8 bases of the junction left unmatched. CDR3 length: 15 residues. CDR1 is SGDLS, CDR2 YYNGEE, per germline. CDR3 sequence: CASSVGTSLFHEQYF. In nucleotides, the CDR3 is TGTGCCAGCAGCGTAGGGACTAGTCTTTTCCACGAGCAGTACTTC. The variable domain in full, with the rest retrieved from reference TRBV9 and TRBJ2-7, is DSGVTQTPKHLITATGQRVTLRCSPRSGDLSVYWYQQSLDQGLQFLIQYYNGEERAKGNILERFSAQQFPDLHSELNLSSLELGDSALYFCASSVGTSLFHEQYFGPGTRLTVT.

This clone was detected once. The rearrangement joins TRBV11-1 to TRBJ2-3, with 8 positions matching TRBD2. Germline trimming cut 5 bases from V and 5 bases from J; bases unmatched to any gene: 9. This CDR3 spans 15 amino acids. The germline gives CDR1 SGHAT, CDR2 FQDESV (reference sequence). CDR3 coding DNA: TGTGCCAGCAGCCCTTTAGCGGGATTGCTAGATACGCAGTATTTT. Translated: CASSPLAGLLDTQYF.

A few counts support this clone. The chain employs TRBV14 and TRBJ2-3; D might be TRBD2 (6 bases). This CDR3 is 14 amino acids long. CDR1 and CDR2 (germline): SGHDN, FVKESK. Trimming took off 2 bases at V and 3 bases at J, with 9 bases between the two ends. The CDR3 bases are TGTGCCAGCAGCCAATGGGACTTTACAGATACGCAGTATTTT. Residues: CASSQWDFTDTQYF.

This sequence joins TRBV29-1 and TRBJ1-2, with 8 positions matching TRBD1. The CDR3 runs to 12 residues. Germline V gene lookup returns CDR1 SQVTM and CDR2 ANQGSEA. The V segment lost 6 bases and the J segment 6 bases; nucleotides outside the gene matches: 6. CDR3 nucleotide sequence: TGCAGCGTAGACAGGGGCGAGGATGGCTACACCTTC. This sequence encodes CSVDRGEDGYTF.

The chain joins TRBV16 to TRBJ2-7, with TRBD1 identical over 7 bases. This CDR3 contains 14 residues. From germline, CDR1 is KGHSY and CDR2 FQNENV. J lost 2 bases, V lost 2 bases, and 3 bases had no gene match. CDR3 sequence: CASSQTDRTYEQYF. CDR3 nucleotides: TGTGCCAGCAGCCAAACGGACAGGACCTACGAGCAGTACTTC. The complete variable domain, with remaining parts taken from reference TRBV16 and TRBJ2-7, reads GEEVAQTPKHLVRGEGQKAKLYCAPIKGHSYVFWYQQVLKNEFKFLISFQNENVFDETGMPKERFSAKCLPNSPCSLEIQATKLEDSAVYFCASSQTDRTYEQYFGPGTRLTVT.

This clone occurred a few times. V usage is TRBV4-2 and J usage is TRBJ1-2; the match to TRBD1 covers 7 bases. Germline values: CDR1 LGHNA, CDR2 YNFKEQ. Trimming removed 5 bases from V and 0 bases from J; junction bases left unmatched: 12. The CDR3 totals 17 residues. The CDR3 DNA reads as TGTGCCAGCAGCGTCCAGGACAGGCTACAGACTAACTATGGCTACACCTTC. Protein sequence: CASSVQDRLQTNYGYTF.

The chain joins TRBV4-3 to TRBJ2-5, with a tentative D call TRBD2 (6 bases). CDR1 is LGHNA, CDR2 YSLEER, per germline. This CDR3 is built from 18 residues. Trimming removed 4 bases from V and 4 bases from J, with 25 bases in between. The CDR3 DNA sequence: TGCGCCAGCAGCCGAATTCGGGACTCAAATCCCCTAAGAGAGACCCAGTACTTC. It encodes CASSRIRDSNPLRETQYF.

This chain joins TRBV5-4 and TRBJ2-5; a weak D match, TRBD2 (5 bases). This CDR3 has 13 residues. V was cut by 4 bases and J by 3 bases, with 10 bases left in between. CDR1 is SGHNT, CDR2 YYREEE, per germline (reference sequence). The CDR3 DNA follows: TGTGCCAGCAGCCCCGACGGGGAAGAGACCCAGTACTTC. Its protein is CASSPDGEETQYF.

The CDR3 nucleotides are TGCAGCGTTGAGGCCGCGGCTCTACGGGTAGATACGCAGTATTTT. Its protein is CSVEAAALRVDTQYF. The rearrangement joins TRBV29-1 to TRBJ2-3, with D unresolved. The CDR3 runs 15 residues. Trimming took 3 bases from V and 5 from J, leaving 18 bases between them. The V gene's germline CDR1 is SQVTM and CDR2 ANQGSEA.

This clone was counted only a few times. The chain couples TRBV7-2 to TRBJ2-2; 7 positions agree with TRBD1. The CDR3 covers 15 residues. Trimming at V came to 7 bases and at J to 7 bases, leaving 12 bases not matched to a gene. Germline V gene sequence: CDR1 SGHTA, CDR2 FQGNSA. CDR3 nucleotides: TGTGCCAGCATCCTGGCACAGGGGAAGGGCGGGGAGCTGTTTTTT. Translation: CASILAQGKGGELFF.

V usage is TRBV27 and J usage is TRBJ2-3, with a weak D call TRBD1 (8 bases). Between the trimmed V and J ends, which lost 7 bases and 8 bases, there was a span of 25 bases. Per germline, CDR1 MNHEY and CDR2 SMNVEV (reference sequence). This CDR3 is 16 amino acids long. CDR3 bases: TGTGCCAGCACTCCTTCCAGGGGGCGGGGGAGTGGTACGCAGTATTTT. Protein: CASTPSRGRGSGTQYF.

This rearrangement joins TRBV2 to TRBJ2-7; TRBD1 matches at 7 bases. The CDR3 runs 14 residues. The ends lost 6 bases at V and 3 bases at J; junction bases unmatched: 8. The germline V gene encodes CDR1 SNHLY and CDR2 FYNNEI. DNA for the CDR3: TGTGCCAGCAGAACCGGGACAGCCGGCTACGAGCAGTACTTC. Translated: CASRTGTAGYEQYF.

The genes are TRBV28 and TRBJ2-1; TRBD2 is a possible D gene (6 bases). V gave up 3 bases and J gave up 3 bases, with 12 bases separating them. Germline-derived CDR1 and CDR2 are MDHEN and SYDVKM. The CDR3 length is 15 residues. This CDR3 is CASSLGGPRYNEQFF. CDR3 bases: TGTGCCAGCAGTTTGGGGGGTCCCCGCTACAATGAGCAGTTCTTC.

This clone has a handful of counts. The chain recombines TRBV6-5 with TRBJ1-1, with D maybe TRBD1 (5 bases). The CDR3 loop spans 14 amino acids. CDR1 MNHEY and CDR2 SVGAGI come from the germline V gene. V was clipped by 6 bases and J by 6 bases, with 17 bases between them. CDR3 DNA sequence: TGTGCCAGCAGCCGACAGTCCTTCAGGTCTGAAGCTTTCTTT. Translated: CASSRQSFRSEAFF.